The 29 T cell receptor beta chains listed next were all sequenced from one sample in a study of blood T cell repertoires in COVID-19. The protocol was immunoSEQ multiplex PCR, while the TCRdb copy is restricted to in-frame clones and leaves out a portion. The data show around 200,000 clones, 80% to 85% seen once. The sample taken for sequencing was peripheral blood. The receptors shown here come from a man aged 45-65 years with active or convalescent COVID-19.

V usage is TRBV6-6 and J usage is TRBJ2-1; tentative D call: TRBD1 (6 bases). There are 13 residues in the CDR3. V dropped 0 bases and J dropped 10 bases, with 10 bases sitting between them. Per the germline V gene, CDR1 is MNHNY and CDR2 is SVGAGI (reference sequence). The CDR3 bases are TGTGCCAGCAGTTACTCGGACAGTCCCGAGCAGTTCTTC. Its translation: CASSYSDSPEQFF.

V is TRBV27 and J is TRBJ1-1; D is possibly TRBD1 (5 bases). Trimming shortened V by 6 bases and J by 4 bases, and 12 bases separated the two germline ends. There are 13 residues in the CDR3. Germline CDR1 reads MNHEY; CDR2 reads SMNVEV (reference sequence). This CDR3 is CASSPRRGTEAFF. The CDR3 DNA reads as TGTGCCAGCAGCCCACGGAGGGGCACTGAAGCTTTCTTT.

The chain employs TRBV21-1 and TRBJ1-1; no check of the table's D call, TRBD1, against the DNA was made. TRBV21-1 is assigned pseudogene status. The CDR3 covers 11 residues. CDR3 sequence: CASRNRPGAFF. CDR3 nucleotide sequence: TGTGCCAGCAGGAATAGGCCAGGAGCTTTCTTT.

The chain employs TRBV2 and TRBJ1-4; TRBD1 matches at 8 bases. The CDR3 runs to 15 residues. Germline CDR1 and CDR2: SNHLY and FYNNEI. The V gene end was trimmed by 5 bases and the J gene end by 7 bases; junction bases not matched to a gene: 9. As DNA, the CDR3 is TGTGCCAGCAGTAACCCAGGGGGCTCTGTTGAAAAACTGTTTTTT. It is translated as CASSNPGGSVEKLFF.

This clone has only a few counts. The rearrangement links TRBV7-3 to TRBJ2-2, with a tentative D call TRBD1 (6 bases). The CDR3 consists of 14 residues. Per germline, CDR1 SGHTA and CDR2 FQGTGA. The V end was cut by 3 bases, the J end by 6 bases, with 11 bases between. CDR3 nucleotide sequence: TGTGCCAGCAGCTTCGACAGGTTCTCCGGGGAGCTGTTTTTT. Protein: CASSFDRFSGELFF.

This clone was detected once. The CDR3 region has the DNA TGTGCCAGTAGTAAAACTCCGGGACAGGTGCTCGTTAACTATGGCTACACCTTC. Translation: CASSKTPGQVLVNYGYTF. This chain joins TRBV19 and TRBJ1-2; 8 bases match TRBD1. V was pared by 4 bases and J by 1 base, with 14 bases of the junction left unmatched. CDR3 length: 18 residues. Germline V gene sequence: CDR1 LNHDA, CDR2 SQIVND (reference sequence).

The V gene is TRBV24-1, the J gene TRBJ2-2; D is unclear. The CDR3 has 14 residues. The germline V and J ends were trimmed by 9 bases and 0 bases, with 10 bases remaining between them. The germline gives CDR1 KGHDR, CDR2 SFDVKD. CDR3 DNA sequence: TGTGCCACCGAGAAGCCCACGAACACCGGGGAGCTGTTTTTT. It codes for CATEKPTNTGELFF.

CDR3 in DNA: TGTGCCAGCAGTTACAGGCAGGGGACCTTTGGCTACACCTTC. Translating it yields CASSYRQGTFGYTF. This chain uses TRBV6-5 with TRBJ1-2; tentative D call: TRBD1 (6 bases). Trimming removed 2 bases at V and 7 bases at J, with 14 bases between. CDR1 MNHEY and CDR2 SVGAGI come from the germline V gene. The CDR3 runs to 14 residues.

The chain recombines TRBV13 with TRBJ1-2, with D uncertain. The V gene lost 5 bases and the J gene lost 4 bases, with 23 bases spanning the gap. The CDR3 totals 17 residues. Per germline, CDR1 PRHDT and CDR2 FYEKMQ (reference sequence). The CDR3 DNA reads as TGTGCCAGCAGCCCAACCCTTACGGGGTTGGTGAGCTATGGCTACACCTTC. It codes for CASSPTLTGLVSYGYTF.

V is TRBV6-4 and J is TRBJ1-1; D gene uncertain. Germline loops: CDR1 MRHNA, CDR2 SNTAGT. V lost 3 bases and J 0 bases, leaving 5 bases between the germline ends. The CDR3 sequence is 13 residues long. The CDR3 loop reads CASSEYLNTEAFF. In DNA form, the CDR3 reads TGTGCCAGCAGTGAGTACTTGAACACTGAAGCTTTCTTT.

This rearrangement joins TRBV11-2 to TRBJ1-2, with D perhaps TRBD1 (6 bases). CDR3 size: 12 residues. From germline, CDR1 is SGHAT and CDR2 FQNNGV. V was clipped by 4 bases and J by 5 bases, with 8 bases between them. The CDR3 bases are TGTGCCAGCAGCTCAGGGGATTATGGCTACACCTTC. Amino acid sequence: CASSSGDYGYTF.

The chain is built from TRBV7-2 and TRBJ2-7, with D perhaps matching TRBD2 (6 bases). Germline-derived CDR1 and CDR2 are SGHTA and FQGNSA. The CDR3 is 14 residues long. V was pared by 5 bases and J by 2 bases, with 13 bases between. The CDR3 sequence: CASSRLGGAYEQYF. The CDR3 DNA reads TGTGCCAGCAGCCGTCTGGGGGGAGCCTACGAGCAGTACTTC.

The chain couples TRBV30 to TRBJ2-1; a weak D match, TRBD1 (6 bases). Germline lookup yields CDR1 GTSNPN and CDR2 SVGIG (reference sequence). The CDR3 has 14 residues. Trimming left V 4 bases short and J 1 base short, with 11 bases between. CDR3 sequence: CAWNQGRSYNEQFF. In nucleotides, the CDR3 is TGTGCCTGGAATCAGGGGAGATCCTACAATGAGCAGTTCTTC.

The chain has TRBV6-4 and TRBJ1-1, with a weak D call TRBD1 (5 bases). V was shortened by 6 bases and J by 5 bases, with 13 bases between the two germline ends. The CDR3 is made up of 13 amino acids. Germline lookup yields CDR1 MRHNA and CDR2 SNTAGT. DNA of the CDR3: TGTGCCAGCAGCACAAAGGAGGGGACTGAAGCTTTCTTT. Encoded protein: CASSTKEGTEAFF.

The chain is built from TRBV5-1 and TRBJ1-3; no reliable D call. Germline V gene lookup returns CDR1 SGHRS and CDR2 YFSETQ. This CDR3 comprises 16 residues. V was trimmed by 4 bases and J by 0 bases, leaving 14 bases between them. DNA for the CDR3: TGCGCCAGCAGCCCCGATGGCACCCCCTCTGGAAACACCATATATTTT. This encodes CASSPDGTPSGNTIYF.

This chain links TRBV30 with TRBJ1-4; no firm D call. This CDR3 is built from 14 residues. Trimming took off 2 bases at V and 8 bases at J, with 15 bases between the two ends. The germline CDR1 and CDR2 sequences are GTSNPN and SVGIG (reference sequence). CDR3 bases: TGTGCCTGGAGTCCTGGGAGTATTGGGGAAAAACTGTTTTTT. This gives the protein CAWSPGSIGEKLFF.

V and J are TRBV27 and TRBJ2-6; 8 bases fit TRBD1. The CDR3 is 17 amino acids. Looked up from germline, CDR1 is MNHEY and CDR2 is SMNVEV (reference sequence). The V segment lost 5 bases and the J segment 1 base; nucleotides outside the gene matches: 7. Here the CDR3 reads CASSPRQGLSGANVLTF. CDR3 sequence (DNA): TGTGCCAGCAGTCCTCGACAGGGGTTATCTGGGGCCAACGTCCTGACTTTC.

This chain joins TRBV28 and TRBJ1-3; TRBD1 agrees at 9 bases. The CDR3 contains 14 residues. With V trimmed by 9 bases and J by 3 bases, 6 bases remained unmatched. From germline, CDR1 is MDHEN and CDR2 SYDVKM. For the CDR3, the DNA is TGTGCCAGTACGACAGGGGGAAGTGGAAACACCATATATTTT. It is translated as CASTTGGSGNTIYF.

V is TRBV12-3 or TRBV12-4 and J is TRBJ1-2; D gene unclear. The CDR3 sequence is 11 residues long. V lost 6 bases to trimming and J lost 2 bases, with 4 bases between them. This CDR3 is CASSRNYGYTF. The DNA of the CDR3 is TGTGCCAGCAGCCGGAACTATGGCTACACCTTC.

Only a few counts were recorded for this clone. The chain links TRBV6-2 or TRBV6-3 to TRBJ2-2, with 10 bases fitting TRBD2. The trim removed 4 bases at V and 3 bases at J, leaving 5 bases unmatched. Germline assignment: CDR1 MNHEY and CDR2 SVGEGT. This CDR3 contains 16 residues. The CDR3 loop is CASSSPSGGYTGELFF. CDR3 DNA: TGTGCCAGCAGTTCACCTAGCGGGGGTTACACCGGGGAGCTGTTTTTT.

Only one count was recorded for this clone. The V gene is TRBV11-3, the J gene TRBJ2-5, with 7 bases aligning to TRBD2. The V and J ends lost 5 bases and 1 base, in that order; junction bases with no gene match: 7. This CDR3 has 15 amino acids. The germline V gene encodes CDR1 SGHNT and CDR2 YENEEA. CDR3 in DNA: TGTGCCAGCAGCACTAGATGGGGGGGCCAAGAGACCCAGTACTTC. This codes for CASSTRWGGQETQYF.

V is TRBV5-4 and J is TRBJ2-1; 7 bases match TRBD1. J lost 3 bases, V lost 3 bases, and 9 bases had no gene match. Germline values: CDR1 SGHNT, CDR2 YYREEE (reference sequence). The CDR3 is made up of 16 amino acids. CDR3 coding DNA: TGTGCCAGCAGCTCCCCGGACAGGCTCAACTACAATGAGCAGTTCTTC. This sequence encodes CASSSPDRLNYNEQFF.

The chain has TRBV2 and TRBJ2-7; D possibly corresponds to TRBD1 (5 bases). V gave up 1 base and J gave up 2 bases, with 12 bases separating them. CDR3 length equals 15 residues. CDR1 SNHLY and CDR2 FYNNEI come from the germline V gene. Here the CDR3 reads CASSEGGQEAYEQYF. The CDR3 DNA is TGTGCCAGCAGTGAAGGGGGCCAGGAAGCCTACGAGCAGTACTTC.

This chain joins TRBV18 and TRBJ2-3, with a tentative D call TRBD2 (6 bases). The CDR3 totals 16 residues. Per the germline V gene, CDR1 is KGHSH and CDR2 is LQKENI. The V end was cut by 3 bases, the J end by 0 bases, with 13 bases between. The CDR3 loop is CASSPPGLTSTDTQYF. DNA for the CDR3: TGTGCCAGCTCACCCCCGGGACTGACTAGCACAGATACGCAGTATTTT.

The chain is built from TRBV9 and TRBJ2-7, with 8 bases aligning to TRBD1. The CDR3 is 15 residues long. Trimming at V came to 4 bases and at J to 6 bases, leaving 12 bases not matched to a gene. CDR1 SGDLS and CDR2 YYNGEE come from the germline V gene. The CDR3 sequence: CASSPGTGEQSEQYF. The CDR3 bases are TGTGCCAGCAGCCCCGGGACAGGAGAACAGAGCGAGCAGTACTTC.

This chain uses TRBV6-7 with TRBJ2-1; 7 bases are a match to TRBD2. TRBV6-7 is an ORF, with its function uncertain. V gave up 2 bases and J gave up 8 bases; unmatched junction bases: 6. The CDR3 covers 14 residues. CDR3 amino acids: CASSYRLAWDEQFF. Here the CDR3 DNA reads TGTGCCAGCAGTTACCGACTAGCTTGGGATGAGCAGTTCTTC.

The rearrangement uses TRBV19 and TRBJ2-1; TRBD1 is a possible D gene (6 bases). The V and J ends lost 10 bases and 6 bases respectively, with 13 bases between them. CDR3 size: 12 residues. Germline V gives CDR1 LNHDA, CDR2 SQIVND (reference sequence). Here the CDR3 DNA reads TGTGCCACTGCTTGGGGGCCCAATGAGCAGTTCTTC. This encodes CATAWGPNEQFF.

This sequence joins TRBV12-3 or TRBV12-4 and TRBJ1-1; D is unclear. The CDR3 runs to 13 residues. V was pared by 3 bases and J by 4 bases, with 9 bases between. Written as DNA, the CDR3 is TGTGCCAGCAGTTTCCTTAGTGGCACTGAAGCTTTCTTT. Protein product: CASSFLSGTEAFF.

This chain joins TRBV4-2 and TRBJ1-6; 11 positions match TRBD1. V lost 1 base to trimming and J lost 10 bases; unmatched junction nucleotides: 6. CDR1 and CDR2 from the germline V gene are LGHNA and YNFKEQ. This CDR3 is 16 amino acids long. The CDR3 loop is CASSQGTGGYWSPLHF. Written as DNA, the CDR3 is TGTGCCAGCAGCCAAGGGACAGGGGGCTATTGGTCACCCCTCCACTTT.